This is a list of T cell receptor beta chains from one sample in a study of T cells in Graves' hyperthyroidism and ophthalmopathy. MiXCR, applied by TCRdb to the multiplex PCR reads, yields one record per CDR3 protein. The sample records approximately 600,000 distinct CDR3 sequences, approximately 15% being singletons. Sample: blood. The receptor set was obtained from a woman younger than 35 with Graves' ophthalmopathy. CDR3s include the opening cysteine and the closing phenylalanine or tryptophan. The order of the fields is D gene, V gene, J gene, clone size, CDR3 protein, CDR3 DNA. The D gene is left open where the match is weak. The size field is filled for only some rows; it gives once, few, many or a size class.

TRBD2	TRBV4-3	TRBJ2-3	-	CASSRGTSGTDTQYF	TGCGCCAGCAGCCGGGGGACTAGCGGAACAGATACGCAGTATTTT
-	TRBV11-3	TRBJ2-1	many	CASSLVGAGSANEQFF	TGTGCCAGCAGCTTAGTTGGGGCGGGTTCGGCGAATGAGCAGTTCTTC
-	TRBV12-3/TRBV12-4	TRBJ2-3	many	CASGEASTDTQYF	TGTGCCAGCGGTGAAGCGAGCACAGATACGCAGTATTTT
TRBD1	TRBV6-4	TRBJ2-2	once	CASSDGQGTGELFF	TGTGCCAGCAGTGACGGACAGGGCACCGGGGAGCTGTTTTTT
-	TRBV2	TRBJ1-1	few	CASSEAGVEAFF	TGTGCCAGCAGTGAAGCAGGGGTTGAAGCTTTCTTT
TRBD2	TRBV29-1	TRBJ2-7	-	CSVEDPSGGRSPLEQYF	TGCAGCGTTGAAGATCCATCGGGGGGGCGAAGTCCTCTCGAGCAGTACTTC
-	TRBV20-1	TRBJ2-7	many	CSARDFYEQYF	TGCAGTGCTAGAGACTTCTACGAGCAGTACTTC
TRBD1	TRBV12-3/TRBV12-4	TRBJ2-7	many	CASSLAVGPGTAYEQYF	TGTGCCAGCAGTTTAGCGGTAGGCCCCGGGACAGCCTACGAGCAGTACTTC
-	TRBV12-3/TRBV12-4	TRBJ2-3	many	CASSHYTGRTDTQYF	TGTGCCAGCAGCCACTACACAGGGCGCACAGATACGCAGTATTTT
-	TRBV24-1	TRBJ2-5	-	CATSDSKRGGQETQYF	TGTGCCACCAGTGATTCCAAAAGGGGGGGGCAAGAGACCCAGTACTTC
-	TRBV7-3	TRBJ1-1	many	CASSSTYRVNTEAFF	TGTGCCAGCAGCTCAACCTACAGGGTGAACACTGAAGCTTTCTTT
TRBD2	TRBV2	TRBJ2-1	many	CASKAGVSYNEQFF	TGTGCCAGCAAGGCGGGAGTATCCTACAATGAGCAGTTCTTC
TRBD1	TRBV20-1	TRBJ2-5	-	CSARDASAGGQETQYF	TGCAGTGCTAGAGATGCTTCGGCAGGGGGCCAAGAGACCCAGTACTTC
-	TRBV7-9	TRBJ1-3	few	CASSLLGGRGNGNTIYF	TGTGCCAGCAGCTTACTCGGGGGAAGGGGGAATGGAAACACCATATATTTT
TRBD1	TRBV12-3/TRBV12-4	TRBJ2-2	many	CAISIGDRQTGELFF	TGTGCCATCTCGATTGGGGACAGACAGACCGGGGAGCTGTTTTTT
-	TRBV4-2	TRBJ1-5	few	CASSQEVGGARDRMNQPQHF	TGTGCCAGCAGCCAAGAAGTAGGAGGGGCCCGGGACCGAATGAATCAGCCCCAGCATTTT
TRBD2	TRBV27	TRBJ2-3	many	CASSLSIGLAGVVNTQYF	TGTGCCAGCAGTTTATCGATAGGGCTAGCGGGAGTTGTGAATACGCAGTATTTT
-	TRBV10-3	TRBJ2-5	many	CAISESMETQYF	TGTGCCATCAGTGAGTCTATGGAGACCCAGTACTTC
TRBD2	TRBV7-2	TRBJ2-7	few	CASSLYSSGAYEQYF	TGTGCCAGCAGCTTATACTCTAGCGGTGCCTACGAGCAGTACTTC
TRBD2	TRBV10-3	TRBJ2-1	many	CAISEYRTSGNNEQFF	TGTGCCATCAGTGAGTACAGGACTAGCGGGAACAATGAGCAGTTCTTC
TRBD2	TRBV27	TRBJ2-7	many	CASSLVSSGRTGEQYF	TGTGCCAGCAGTTTAGTGTCTAGCGGGAGAACGGGGGAGCAGTACTTC
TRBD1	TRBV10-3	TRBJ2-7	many	CAIRDRGGSYEQYF	TGTGCCATCAGAGACAGGGGGGGGTCCTACGAGCAGTACTTC
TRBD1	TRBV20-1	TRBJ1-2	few	CSAADRGDGYTF	TGCAGTGCTGCGGACAGGGGGGATGGCTACACCTTC
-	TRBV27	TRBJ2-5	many	CASSLQPQGRRETQYF	TGTGCCAGCTCTCTACAACCACAGGGCCGGCGAGAGACCCAGTACTTC
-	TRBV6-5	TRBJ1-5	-	CASSYYQGYQPQHF	TGTGCCAGCAGTTATTACCAGGGGTATCAGCCCCAGCATTTT
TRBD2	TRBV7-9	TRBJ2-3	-	CASSRRSGRATDTQYF	TGTGCCAGCAGCCGTCGTAGCGGGAGGGCCACAGATACGCAGTATTTT
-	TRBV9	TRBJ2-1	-	CASSPRRRGGNNEQFF	TGTGCCAGCAGCCCCCGGAGACGGGGAGGAAACAATGAGCAGTTCTTC
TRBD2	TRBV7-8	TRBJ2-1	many	CASSLVPQRESLYNEQFF	TGTGCCAGCAGCTTAGTTCCCCAGCGGGAGTCATTATACAATGAGCAGTTCTTC